This T cell receptor (beta chain) was sequenced in a study of shared clonotypes between healthy human individuals. CD45RA+ naive and CD45RA-negative memory subsets were separated from CD4+ cells. The assay was immunoSEQ multiplex PCR, and TCRdb's table has in-frame clones only and misses some. The sample consists of 2,500,000 or so clones, around 93% of them appearing once. Worth noting for this clone: The antigen remains unidentified.

Notes on the study in general: Sharing across four donors was highest in naive CD4 (roughly 5%) and lowest in memory CD8 (roughly 0.4%). Sequencing depth was predicted to influence how clonotypes are shared among donors.

CDR3 length equals 15 residues. Trimming left V 4 bases short and J 2 bases short, with 15 bases between. Germline CDR1 and CDR2: SGHRS and YFSETQ. The specimen sequenced was naive CD4+ T cells from PBMCs. The subset is: CD45RA+ positively selected. The sequence came from a man younger than 35 in good health. Some clones in this sample may be carry-over from other donors' samples. The chain carries TRBV5-1 and TRBJ1-2, with a weak D call TRBD1 (5 bases). The CDR3 loop is CASSGEPGRNYGYTF. DNA of the CDR3: TGCGCCAGCAGCGGCGAGCCAGGGAGGAACTATGGCTACACCTTC.